Following are 9 T cell receptor beta chains from one sample sequenced in a study of post-analysis software for immune sequencing data (dated by TCRdb to about 2015). For these TCRs, the target antigens are not known. Overall study outcomes, separate from this receptor: Patients showed significantly higher frequencies than controls for a handful of TRBV segments, among them TRBV5-6, TRBV5-1 and TRBV20-1.

The method was PCR. Sequenced using an Illumina HiSeq 2500. To reduce PCR and sequencing biases, unique molecular identifiers were built into the TCR beta cDNA libraries. Through fastp at Q25 and MiXCR, TCRdb rebuilt clones from the public reads, retaining in-frame beta chains. Every entry covers one CDR3 protein and lists the most common genes and DNA from its rows. This sample comprises under 900,000 distinct CDR3 sequences, around 50% of them detected only once. 4.6% of the sample belongs to the ten largest clones. Sample: blood. The receptors shown here come from a girl aged 10-17 years with multiple sclerosis.

This chain's CDR3 is CSARDRPPDYITDTQYF. The CDR3 DNA sequence: TGCAGTGCTAGAGACCGTCCCCCGGACTATATCACAGATACGCAGTATTTT. The V call is TRBV20-1, the J call TRBJ2-3; TRBD2 is a possible D gene (6 bases). V lost 0 bases to trimming and J lost 2 bases, with 18 bases between them. The CDR3 has 17 amino acids. In germline, CDR1 is DFQATT, CDR2 SNEGSKA (reference sequence).

CDR3 sequence reads: CSALQGAHQETQYF. The CDR3 DNA is TGCAGTGCTCTACAGGGGGCGCACCAAGAGACCCAGTACTTC. V usage is TRBV20-1 and J usage is TRBJ2-4, with 9 bases that match TRBD1. The DNA matches TRBJ2-5 better at its end, which makes the J call doubtful. The CDR3 runs to 14 residues. The germline V gene has CDR1 DFQATT and CDR2 SNEGSKA (reference sequence).

This clonotype was counted between two and nine times. The V and J genes are TRBV29-1 and TRBJ2-7; 10 nucleotides align to TRBD2. This CDR3 has 14 amino acids. V trimming: 1 base; J trimming: 2 bases; junction bases outside the gene matches: 2. Germline V gene data show CDR1 as SQVTM and CDR2 as ANQGSEA. The CDR3 region has the DNA TGCAGCGTTGAAGGACTAGCGGGTACCTACGAGCAGTACTTC. The encoded protein is CSVEGLAGTYEQYF.

This clonotype came up a few times. The rearrangement uses TRBV20-1 and TRBJ2-7; TRBD2 matches 8 bases. V was clipped by 5 bases and J by 2 bases; unmatched bases: 8. The germline gives CDR1 DFQATT, CDR2 SNEGSKA (reference sequence). This CDR3 has 14 residues. As DNA, the CDR3 is TGCAGTGCTGTCCGGCCGGGAGGGCCCTACGAGCAGTACTTC. It encodes CSAVRPGGPYEQYF.

V is TRBV4-2 and J is TRBJ2-2; possible D gene TRBD2, 7 bases. Trimming cost V 0 bases and J 1 base, with 18 bases left between them. The germline V gene has CDR1 LGHNA and CDR2 YNFKEQ. This CDR3 has 19 amino acids. The CDR3 loop is CASSQDRRGGPLNTGELFF. The CDR3 nucleotides read TGTGCCAGCAGCCAAGATCGAAGGGGGGGCCCTCTGAACACCGGGGAGCTGTTTTTT.

This clonotype was seen a handful of times. The chain is built from TRBV10-2 and TRBJ2-7, with TRBD2 identical over 7 bases. CDR3 length equals 15 residues. Germline CDR1 is WSHSY and CDR2 is SAAADI. V lost 0 bases, J lost 2 bases, and 4 bases stayed unmatched. DNA for the CDR3: TGCGCCAGCAGTGAGTCGATTACTAGCGCCTACGAGCAGTACTTC. It yields the protein CASSESITSAYEQYF.

This clonotype was seen repeatedly, ten times or more. V and J are TRBV6-6 and TRBJ2-7; 8 bases map to TRBD1. The CDR3 has 11 amino acids. Germline lookup yields CDR1 MNHNY and CDR2 SVGAGI (reference sequence). With V trimmed by 4 bases and J by 9 bases, 2 bases remained unmatched. DNA for the CDR3: TGTGCCAGCAGTTCAACAGGGGGGCAGTACTTC. Protein sequence: CASSSTGGQYF.

This clonotype was seen once. V and J are TRBV5-1 and TRBJ2-4, with 9 nucleotides matching TRBD2. The CDR3 is 16 residues long. Losses at the gene ends were 0 bases for V and 3 bases for J; bases not matched to a gene: 4. Germline V gene lookup returns CDR1 SGHRS and CDR2 YFSETQ. CDR3 sequence reads: CASSLEAGGGKNIQYF. The CDR3 DNA is TGCGCCAGCAGCTTGGAAGCGGGGGGAGGCAAAAACATTCAGTACTTC.

This clonotype was recorded a few times. The V call is TRBV5-1, the J call TRBJ2-7; D call uncertain. The CDR3 is 14 residues long. Germline CDR1 is SGHRS and CDR2 is YFSETQ. Between the trimmed V and J ends, which lost 0 bases and 9 bases, there was a span of 16 bases. CDR3 region: CASSLESLNSLQYF. The CDR3, as DNA: TGCGCCAGCAGCTTGGAGTCCTTAAATTCCTTGCAGTACTTC.